This T cell receptor (beta chain) was documented in a study of neurological immune-mediated disorders. The cDNA came from 5'RACE, which used 10-nucleotide random UMIs. A single record per CDR3 protein comes from TCRdb applying MiXCR to the 5' RACE reads. Of around 68,000 distinct CDR3 sequences listed, 4.1% are singletons. Study results and caveats: There was no clinical or MRI feature that showed an association with the multiple sclerosis repertoire cluster. The greatest degree of TCR clonal expansion was observed in HTLV-1-associated myelopathy, with the lowest in multiple sclerosis, below that of healthy controls.

There are many counts of this clonotype. Its antigen is not known. The unsorted libraries were prepared from 2 million PBMCs (stored at -80 C). The origin of this receptor is a man in his fifties with multiple sclerosis. Sequences were obtained from PBMCs.

The CDR3 DNA sequence: TGTGCCAGCAGTCCTAGAGCGGGGGGGCCAGATACGCAGTATTTT. Its protein is CASSPRAGGPDTQYF. V is TRBV6-5 and J is TRBJ2-3; TRBD2 matches 10 bases. This CDR3 comprises 15 residues. After removal of 5 bases from V and 4 bases from J, the junction contained 6 bases not matched to a gene. Germline CDR1 is MNHEY and CDR2 is SVGAGI.